This T cell receptor (beta chain) was recovered during a study of T cell responses to AZD1222 COVID-19 vaccine (dated by TCRdb to the early 2020s). Concerning the study at large: AZD1222 recipients given second doses at about 4 weeks or at about 12 weeks were pooled, since spike-specific TCR depth and breadth were not found to differ between the two schedules. Trial participants were enrolled by age into subgroups of 18-55, 56-69 and 70-plus years, and around 150, 28 and 57 TCR-sequenced participants, respectively, were included in these subgroups. TCR sequencing covered roughly 230 trial participants: around 210 given two doses of AZD1222 and 26 given two doses of MenACWY control vaccine.

On this clone: This clone's antigen is unknown. Base qualities were left out, and no much larger clone turns up one base away.

A distance of 15 bases separates the germline ends of V and J, which lose 5 bases and 5 bases respectively. For CDR1 and CDR2, the germline V gene (reference sequence) lists LNHDA and SQIVND. The CDR3 numbers 14 residues from cysteine through phenylalanine. This entry keeps only the CDR3 DNA: 42 bases, framed from base 1. The CDR3 regions of human TCRbeta chains were analyzed by immunosequencing. As for the authors' bioinformatics: TCRs in the repertoires were compared against a reference library of SARS-CoV-2-specific TCRs that had been generated with the MIRA antigen-specificity platform. Breadth was defined as the fraction of unique TCRs that were SARS-CoV-2-associated, and depth was defined as the fraction of total T cells that were SARS-CoV-2-associated. Using the MIRA data, each spike-specific TCR was mapped to the spike region that the TCR reacts to and placed in a CD4 or CD8 class. Log10-transformed breadth and depth values were compared by one-way ANOVA with Sidak's multiple comparisons tests. TCRdb re-hosts the immuneACCESS table, in-frame sequences only. Its copies lack some clones; in the studies checked, an unresolved V gene accounts for under half of them, and the cause for the rest is not known. D and trimming come from the DNA, and the V and J calls and clone size come from that table. This sample has 95,000 to 100,000 clones in its table, and approximately 90% of those were observed once. The ten largest clones add up to over 9.5% of the sample.

The time point label corresponds to: baseline before first vaccination. Samples from vaccinated people were obtained from the UK trials COV001 and COV002, which included a single-blind randomized controlled phase 2/3 trial of AZD1222 (ChAdOx1 nCoV-19) in healthy adults. Trial participant PBMC samples were collected at day 0 and day 28 after the second dose for TCRbeta chain sequencing. The paper's findings and limits, for the study overall: Conclusions about previously exposed vaccinees were limited because only six AZD1222 recipients were SARS-CoV-2 seropositive at baseline. The 56-69-year group was small, and its depth increase did not reach significance, likely because of low power. Nearly half of unique spike-specific TCRs reportedly recognized epitopes outside regions mutated in the B.1.351 and B.1.1.7 variants. Participants were mostly white British and included more females than males, and it was suggested by the authors that clonal diversity may have been underestimated. Because no day 14 peak-response samples were available, repertoires were characterized only after the peak T cell response. Spike-specific TCR breadth and depth rose significantly after two AZD1222 doses compared with day 0 and with MenACWY recipients. The whole spike protein was spanned by vaccine-associated CD4 TCRs, and dominant responses were seen in regions 160-218 and 743-854.

Source: peripheral blood, taken on day 0 of AZD1222 vaccination. The chain is assembled from TRBV19 and TRBJ1-2; TRBD1 might be the D gene, on 5 matching bases. The clonotype originates from an adult in good health. The CDR3 amino acid sequence is: CASSPSQAPYGYTF. In nucleotide form, the sequence is TGTGCCAGTAGTCCTTCACAGGCGCCGTATGGCTACACCTTC.